The 31 T cell receptor beta chains below all came from one sample that was sequenced in a study of T cells in Graves' hyperthyroidism and ophthalmopathy. From RNA transcripts, TCR beta CDR3 regions were amplified. The primer set for the first-round RT-PCR of the TCR CDR3 was HTBI. One entry per CDR3 protein, called by TCRdb with MiXCR from the multiplex PCR reads. The sample lists a few hundred thousand distinct CDR3 sequences, approximately 15% seen once, with almost 6% in the top ten. Specimen: blood. The source is a woman in her thirties with Graves' hyperthyroidism that later progressed to Graves' ophthalmopathy.

This clonotype was seen a few times. The rearrangement joins TRBV7-6 to TRBJ2-2; D may be TRBD1 (5 bases). The V end was cut by 6 bases, the J end by 4 bases, with 18 bases between. Germline loops: CDR1 SGHVS, CDR2 FNYEAQ. The length of the CDR3 is 16 residues. Here the CDR3 reads CASSLTSGIGTGELFF. For the CDR3, the DNA is TGTGCCAGCAGTCTAACTTCAGGGATAGGCACCGGGGAGCTGTTTTTT.

This clonotype was observed at least ten times. The chain combines TRBV15 with TRBJ1-2, with 8 bases identical to TRBD1. Germline CDR1 reads LNHNV; CDR2 reads YYDKDF (reference sequence). This CDR3 is 14 amino acids long. V dropped 3 bases and J dropped 2; count of bases not matched to a gene: 2. CDR3 sequence: CATSRDRVNYGYTF. CDR3 nucleotides: TGTGCCACCAGCAGGGACAGGGTGAACTATGGCTACACCTTC.

This chain uses TRBV7-9 with TRBJ2-7; D is undetermined. Deletions cut 8 bases from V and 1 base from J, with 12 bases between. CDR3 length equals 13 residues. Germline loops: CDR1 SEHNR, CDR2 FQNEAQ (reference sequence). In nucleotides, the CDR3 is TGTGCCAGCCTAGGGCAGAGATCCTACGAGCAGTACTTC. Amino acid sequence: CASLGQRSYEQYF.

This clonotype was picked up a small number of times. The chain joins TRBV20-1 to TRBJ1-3; a possible D gene is TRBD1 (5 bases). The CDR3 runs to 15 residues. CDR1 and CDR2 from the germline V gene are DFQATT and SNEGSKA (reference sequence). The germline V and J ends were trimmed by 4 bases and 2 bases, with 15 bases remaining between them. The CDR3 DNA reads TGCAGTGCTAAAGTGGGGGGGTGGGCTGGAAACACCATATATTTT. It codes for CSAKVGGWAGNTIYF.

This clonotype was found many times. The rearrangement joins TRBV3-1 to TRBJ1-1, with D hard to call. Trimming left V 1 base short and J 7 bases short, with 13 bases between. This CDR3 is built from 14 residues. Germline V gene lookup returns CDR1 LGHDT and CDR2 YNNKEL (reference sequence). CDR3: CASSQVPHVYEAFF. CDR3 nucleotide sequence: TGTGCCAGCAGCCAAGTACCGCATGTATATGAAGCTTTCTTT.

This clonotype was seen a handful of times. The gene calls are TRBV14 and TRBJ2-7; possibly TRBD1 or TRBD2 for D (6 bases each). Germline lookup yields CDR1 SGHDN and CDR2 FVKESK. With 4 bases removed from V and 0 bases from J, the gap between germline ends came to 13 bases. There are 15 residues in the CDR3. The CDR3 here is CASSLVPGASYEQYF. In DNA, the CDR3 is TGTGCCAGCAGCCTCGTTCCGGGGGCCTCCTACGAGCAGTACTTC.

This clonotype was counted only a few times. The chain is built from TRBV7-6 and TRBJ2-7; possibly TRBD1 or TRBD2 for D (7 bases each). The CDR3 contains 16 residues. Germline V lookup: CDR1 SGHVS, CDR2 FNYEAQ. The V gene lost 4 bases and the J gene lost 3 bases, with 19 bases spanning the gap. The CDR3 region is CASSSPWEGADYEQYF. The CDR3 bases are TGTGCCAGCAGCTCGCCGTGGGAGGGGGCGGACTACGAGCAGTACTTC.

This clonotype was detected many times. The chain uses TRBV19 and TRBJ1-4; no clear D. Germline V CDR1 and CDR2: LNHDA, SQIVND (reference sequence). Trimming pared 5 bases from V and 7 bases from J, leaving 14 bases between. The CDR3 runs 14 residues. The CDR3 sequence: CASSPGPLVEKLFF. The CDR3 bases are TGTGCCAGTAGTCCCGGCCCTCTGGTTGAAAAACTGTTTTTT.

As to this clonotype: In this CDR3 the conserved last residue, phenylalanine or tryptophan, is missing, so a read error is likely. The V call is TRBV28, the J call TRBJ1-5, with D tentatively TRBD1 (5 bases). The germline V gene encodes CDR1 MDHEN and CDR2 SYDVKM. Trimming pared 6 bases from V and 4 bases from J, leaving 16 bases between. The CDR3 consists of 15 residues. DNA for the CDR3: TGTGCCAGCAGGTCCGGGACGCCGATAAATCAGCCCCAGCATGTT. Protein product: CASRSGTPINQPQHV.

This clonotype has ten or more counts. The chain recombines TRBV20-1 with TRBJ1-4; D is ambiguous. V was clipped by 0 bases and J by 0 bases, with 11 bases between them. In germline, CDR1 is DFQATT, CDR2 SNEGSKA (reference sequence). The CDR3 consists of 16 residues. CDR3 DNA sequence: TGCAGTGCTAGAGATGCGGCAGGTGCAACTAATGAAAAACTGTTTTTT. This gives the protein CSARDAAGATNEKLFF.

This clonotype was picked up a small number of times. V gene TRBV18 combines with J gene TRBJ2-1; 7 bases are a match to TRBD1. This CDR3 is built from 15 residues. V shed 5 bases, J shed 2 bases, and the junction held 6 bases outside the gene matches. The V gene's germline CDR1 is KGHSH and CDR2 LQKENI. CDR3 region: CASSSSGQTYNEQFF. CDR3 sequence (DNA): TGTGCCAGCTCAAGTTCGGGACAGACCTACAATGAGCAGTTCTTC. Looking up the rest from reference TRBV18 and TRBJ2-1 gives the full variable domain: NAGVMQNPRHLVRRRGQEARLRCSPMKGHSHVYWYRQLPEEGLKFMVYLQKENIIDESGMPKERFSAEFPKEGPSILRIQQVVRGDSAAYFCASSSSGQTYNEQFFGPGTRLTVL.

This clonotype was observed many times. The chain recombines TRBV12-3 or TRBV12-4 with TRBJ1-5; weak D call: TRBD1 (6 bases). Trimming stripped 5 bases from V and 9 bases from J, with 17 bases between. CDR3 length equals 14 residues. The CDR3 spells CASSIGQQEGPQHF. CDR3 bases: TGTGCCAGCAGTATAGGACAGCAGGAAGGGCCCCAGCATTTT.

This sequence joins TRBV30 and TRBJ2-3; TRBD1 aligns across 7 bases. The ends lost 3 bases at V and 2 bases at J; junction bases unmatched: 2. This CDR3 is built from 13 residues. Germline lookup yields CDR1 GTSNPN and CDR2 SVGIG (reference sequence). CDR3 nucleotide sequence: TGTGCCTGGAGCAGGGGGACCACAGATACGCAGTATTTT. This codes for CAWSRGTTDTQYF.

This clonotype was found a few times. The chain combines TRBV14 with TRBJ2-2; D uncertain. Germline V gene sequence: CDR1 SGHDN, CDR2 FVKESK. With 1 base removed from V and 2 bases from J, the gap between germline ends came to 8 bases. This CDR3 comprises 15 residues. CDR3 sequence (DNA): TGTGCCAGCAGCCAAGCCAGCATCAACACCGGGGAGCTGTTTTTT. Encoded protein: CASSQASINTGELFF.

This clonotype was counted at least ten times. The chain combines TRBV2 with TRBJ1-2; 9 bases are shared with TRBD1. The CDR3 length is 12 residues. CDR1 is SNHLY and CDR2 is FYNNEI in the germline V gene. J gave up 7 bases and V 7 bases, and 4 bases lay outside the gene matches. CDR3 sequence reads: CASTTTGGGYTF. DNA for the CDR3: TGTGCCAGCACTACGACAGGGGGTGGCTACACCTTC.

The chain links TRBV18 to TRBJ1-4; D is undetermined. The germline V gene encodes CDR1 KGHSH and CDR2 LQKENI. The CDR3 is made up of 12 amino acids. Trimming took off 5 bases at V and 8 bases at J, with 9 bases between the two ends. The CDR3 bases are TGTGCCAGCTCATCCATGGGCGAAAAACTGTTTTTT. Protein sequence: CASSSMGEKLFF.

This clonotype was recorded many times. V is TRBV27 and J is TRBJ1-2, with unresolved D. The ends were cut back, 3 bases at V and 6 bases at J, with 11 bases in the middle. CDR3 length: 13 residues. Looked up from germline, CDR1 is MNHEY and CDR2 is SMNVEV (reference sequence). CDR3 nucleotides: TGTGCCAGCAGTTTTGGCCCCCAGAATGGCTACACCTTC. Translation gives CASSFGPQNGYTF.

The sample holds many counts of this clonotype. The V call is TRBV20-1, the J call TRBJ2-1; D uncertain. Germline V CDR1 and CDR2: DFQATT, SNEGSKA (reference sequence). The CDR3 contains 11 residues. V was clipped by 6 bases and J by 9 bases, with 12 bases between them. The CDR3: CSAELAVEQFF. The CDR3 nucleotides read TGCAGTGCAGAATTAGCTGTTGAGCAGTTCTTC.

This clonotype showed up many times. J is TRBJ2-5 and V is TRBV2, with a possible D match to TRBD1 (6 bases). Trimming left V 6 bases short and J 1 base short, with 12 bases between. The CDR3 totals 14 residues. The V gene's germline CDR1 is SNHLY and CDR2 FYNNEI. The CDR3 sequence is CASRDGQTQETQYF. The CDR3 DNA is TGTGCCAGCAGGGATGGACAGACCCAAGAGACCCAGTACTTC. The variable domain in full, with the rest retrieved from reference TRBV2 and TRBJ2-5, is EPEVTQTPSHQVTQMGQEVILRCVPISNHLYFYWYRQILGQKVEFLVSFYNNEISEKSEIFDDQFSVERPDGSNFTLKIRSTKLEDSAMYFCASRDGQTQETQYFGPGTRLLVL.

This clonotype was recorded a few times. CDR3 in amino acids: CASSAALAGSYNEQFF. The CDR3, as DNA: TGTGCCAGCAGCGCTGCACTAGCGGGTTCCTACAATGAGCAGTTCTTC. This rearrangement joins TRBV7-9 to TRBJ2-1; TRBD2 matches 9 bases. The V and J ends lost 5 bases and 1 base, in that order; junction bases with no gene match: 6. Germline V gene sequence: CDR1 SEHNR, CDR2 FQNEAQ (reference sequence). The CDR3 spans 16 residues. The full variable domain, its missing parts supplied by reference TRBV7-9 and TRBJ2-1, is DTGVSQNPRHKITKRGQNVTFRCDPISEHNRLYWYRQTLGQGPEFLTYFQNEAQLEKSRLLSDRFSAERPKGSFSTLEIQRTEQGDSAMYLCASSAALAGSYNEQFFGPGTRLTVL.

Of note for this clonotype: This may come from a read error, since a much larger clone is one base off. The chain links TRBV6-2 or TRBV6-3 to TRBJ1-2; D possibly corresponds to TRBD1 (5 bases). The V end lost 7 bases, the J end lost 4 bases, and 10 bases lay between the germline ends. The CDR3 contains 12 residues. CDR1 is MNHEY, CDR2 SVGEGT, per germline. CDR3 DNA sequence: TGTGCCAGCAAAGACAGTAGCTATGGCTACACCTTC. This translates into CASKDSSYGYTF.

Worth noting for this clonotype: One base away lies a much larger clone, so this may be a sequencing read error. The chain is built from TRBV11-1 and TRBJ1-1; no firm D call. The germline gives CDR1 SGHAT, CDR2 FQDESV (reference sequence). V dropped 5 bases and J dropped 3 bases, with 10 bases sitting between them. The CDR3 is 13 amino acids. The CDR3 here is CASSQEMDTEAFF. For the CDR3, the DNA is TGTGCCAGCAGCCAGGAGATGGACACTGAAGCTTTCTTT.

This clonotype was recorded at least ten times. The chain carries TRBV5-6 and TRBJ1-5; no firm D call. The germline gives CDR1 SGHDT, CDR2 YYEEEE. The CDR3 spans 14 residues. The V and J ends lost 6 bases and 5 bases respectively, with 15 bases between them. This chain's CDR3 is CASTIWRVDQPQHF. CDR3 bases: TGTGCCAGCACGATTTGGAGGGTGGATCAGCCCCAGCATTTT.

This clonotype was seen repeatedly, ten times or more. CDR3 sequence (DNA): TGCGCCAGCAGCCCCCGCCTAGCGGGAGCCAATGAGCAGTTCTTC. Amino acids: CASSPRLAGANEQFF. The chain joins TRBV5-1 to TRBJ2-1, with 10 positions matching TRBD2. Germline CDR1 reads SGHRS; CDR2 reads YFSETQ. CDR3 length equals 15 residues. V lost 4 bases to trimming and J lost 6 bases; unmatched junction nucleotides: 7.

This rearrangement joins TRBV13 to TRBJ1-4; 11 positions agree with TRBD1. CDR3 length: 15 amino acids. V lost 5 bases, J lost 6 bases, and 5 bases stayed unmatched. Per the germline V gene, CDR1 is PRHDT and CDR2 is FYEKMQ (reference sequence). The CDR3 nucleotides are TGTGCCAGCAGCGAAAGGACAGGGGGCTATGAAAAACTGTTTTTT. Translated, it gives CASSERTGGYEKLFF.

J is TRBJ1-2 and V is TRBV18; no reliable D call. Germline CDR1 is KGHSH and CDR2 is LQKENI. The length of the CDR3 is 13 residues. V lost 6 bases and J 5 bases, leaving 13 bases between the germline ends. CDR3: CASSPAQKYGYTF. CDR3 DNA: TGTGCCAGCTCCCCGGCACAGAAGTATGGCTACACCTTC.

This clonotype occurred a few times. The V call is TRBV6-4, the J call TRBJ2-1; D gene ambiguous. V gave up 3 bases and J gave up 9 bases, with 12 bases separating them. This CDR3 region has 13 residues. Germline CDR1 reads MRHNA; CDR2 reads SNTAGT. The CDR3 loop is CASSEVPIGEQFF. The CDR3 DNA reads as TGTGCCAGCAGTGAAGTACCGATAGGTGAGCAGTTCTTC.

About this clonotype: The junction departs from germline at one end; a sequencing error may be responsible. The rearrangement uses TRBV25-1 and TRBJ2-5; D perhaps matches TRBD1 (6 bases). Germline V gene lookup returns CDR1 MGHDK and CDR2 SYGVNS. The CDR3 length is 15 residues. The CDR3 reads CASSEPQGLRETQHF. The DNA for the CDR3 is TGTGCCAGCAGTGAACCACAGGGTCTTAGGGAGACCCAGCACTTC. Looking up the rest from reference TRBV25-1 and TRBJ2-5 gives the full variable domain: EADIYQTPRYLVIGTGKKITLECSQTMGHDKMYWYQQDPGMELHLIHYSYGVNSTEKGDLSSESTVSRIRTEHFPLTLESARPSHTSQYLCASSEPQGLRETQHFGPGTRLLVL.

Ten or more counts support this clonotype. J is TRBJ2-7 and V is TRBV28; the D gene is possibly TRBD2 (5 bases). Germline-derived CDR1 and CDR2 are MDHEN and SYDVKM. The CDR3 is 11 residues long. The germline V and J ends were trimmed by 8 bases and 6 bases, with 11 bases remaining between them. CDR3 in DNA: TGTGCCAGCGGGAGAAGGCTCGAGCAGTACTTC. Protein: CASGRRLEQYF.

In regard to this clonotype: A much larger clone is a single base away; this may be a read error. The chain employs TRBV29-1 and TRBJ2-3; 11 nucleotides match TRBD2. The CDR3 length is 14 residues. Trimming at V came to 5 bases and at J to 4 bases, leaving 5 bases not matched to a gene. CDR1 is SQVTM and CDR2 is ANQGSEA in the germline V gene. CDR3 in DNA: TGCAGCGTTCGTAGCGGGAGGGCCGCAGATACGCAGTATTTT. It specifies CSVRSGRAADTQYF.

The rearrangement joins TRBV7-9 to TRBJ2-5, with 7 bases aligning to TRBD2. CDR1 is SEHNR and CDR2 is FQNEAQ in the germline V gene (reference sequence). J lost 5 bases, V lost 1 base, and 4 bases had no gene match. The CDR3 is 14 residues long. CDR3 in DNA: TGTGCCAGCAGCTTAGTATTGGGAGGGGAGACCCAGTACTTC. Protein: CASSLVLGGETQYF.